This T cell receptor beta chain was captured in a study of T-cell reconstitution after alpha-beta-depleted transplantation in children. General study results and limits: Surviving recipient cells, namely T cells and thymic progenitors, were the source of high day-60 TCRbeta diversity in some patients. About two months after transplant, alpha-beta T cells reportedly came from several hundred expanded graft clones.

Many counts were recorded for this clonotype. Its specificity is not known. Germline V lookup: CDR1 SQVTM, CDR2 ANQGSEA. This CDR3 contains 13 residues. V shed 4 bases, J shed 5 bases, and the junction held 8 bases outside the gene matches. It was with unique molecular identifiers that the TCRbeta library was prepared. MiXCR, applied by TCRdb to the PCR reads, yields one record per CDR3 protein. This table has 200,000 to 250,000 distinct CDR3 sequences, roughly 23% appearing once. The clonotype was recovered from a girl aged 2-15 years with Fanconi anemia, due to receive a stem cell transplant. Specimen: PBMCs, collected before TCRalphabeta/CD19-depleted stem cell transplant. The rearrangement uses TRBV29-1 and TRBJ2-7, with 7 bases matching TRBD2. In DNA, the CDR3 is TGCAGCGTTGTTCGCGGGAGAAGGAACGAGCAGTACTTC. It specifies CSVVRGRRNEQYF.